This TCR beta chain comes out of a study of T cell changes during pregnancy in multiple sclerosis. TCRdb keeps only in-frame clones here, not all; method: immunoSEQ multiplex PCR. The data contain 15,000 to 20,000 clones, nearly 90% of them singletons. Germline V gene lookup returns CDR1 SEHNR and CDR2 FQNEAQ (reference sequence). V lost 1 base and J lost 1, with 10 bases in between. The CDR3 contains 15 residues. The sample here was CD8+ T cells from peripheral blood mononuclear cells, taken after pregnancy. The chain carries TRBV7-9 and TRBJ1-1; no definite D call. The source is a female donor in good health, enrolled as a control in a pregnancy study. CDR3: CASSLDGRPNTEAFF. The CDR3 DNA follows: TGTGCCAGCAGCTTAGATGGGAGACCGAACACTGAAGCTTTCTTT. Together with reference TRBV7-9 and TRBJ1-1, the CDR3 gives the full variable domain: DTGVSQNPRHKITKRGQNVTFRCDPISEHNRLYWYRQTLGQGPEFLTYFQNEAQLEKSRLLSDRFSAERPKGSFSTLEIQRTEQGDSAMYLCASSLDGRPNTEAFFGQGTRLTVV.